The T cell receptor beta chain described here comes from a study of CD8 T cells in ankylosing spondylitis. This CDR3 comprises 14 residues. Trimming removed 4 bases at V and 6 bases at J, with 13 bases between. Per germline, CDR1 SGHVS and CDR2 FQNEAQ. MiXCR, run by TCRdb on the 5' RACE reads, gives a single entry per CDR3 protein. The sample includes around 430,000 distinct CDR3 sequences, about a sixth of them seen just once. Study observations and caveats: What appeared characteristic of ankylosing spondylitis blood was a TCR beta motif of under 10 highly homologous variants.

A note on this clonotype: The antigen is unknown.

The V call is TRBV7-8, the J call TRBJ1-5; D possibly corresponds to TRBD1 (5 bases). Sequencing was performed on blood, either unsorted or a sorted T cell fraction (not recorded which). The sequence derives from a male donor with ankylosing spondylitis. DNA of the CDR3: TGTGCCAGCAGCTCCAGGAGGGGAGCTCAGCCCCAGCATTTT. It is translated as CASSSRRGAQPQHF.